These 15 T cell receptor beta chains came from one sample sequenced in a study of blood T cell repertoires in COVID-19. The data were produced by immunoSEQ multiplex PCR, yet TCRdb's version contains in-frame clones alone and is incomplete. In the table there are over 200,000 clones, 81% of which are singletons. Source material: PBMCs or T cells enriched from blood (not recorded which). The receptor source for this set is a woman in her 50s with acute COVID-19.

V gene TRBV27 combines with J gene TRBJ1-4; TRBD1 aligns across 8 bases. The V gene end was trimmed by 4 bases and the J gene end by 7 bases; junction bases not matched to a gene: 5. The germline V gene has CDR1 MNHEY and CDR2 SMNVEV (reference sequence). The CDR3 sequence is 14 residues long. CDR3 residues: CASSSFQGAEKLFF. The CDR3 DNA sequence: TGTGCCAGCAGTTCGTTCCAGGGGGCTGAAAAACTGTTTTTT.

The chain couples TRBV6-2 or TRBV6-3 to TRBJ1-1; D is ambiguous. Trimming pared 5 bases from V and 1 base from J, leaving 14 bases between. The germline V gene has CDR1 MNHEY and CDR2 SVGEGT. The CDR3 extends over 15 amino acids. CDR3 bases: TGTGCCAGCAGTCACAACCTTGGAGGGAACACTGAAGCTTTCTTT. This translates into CASSHNLGGNTEAFF.

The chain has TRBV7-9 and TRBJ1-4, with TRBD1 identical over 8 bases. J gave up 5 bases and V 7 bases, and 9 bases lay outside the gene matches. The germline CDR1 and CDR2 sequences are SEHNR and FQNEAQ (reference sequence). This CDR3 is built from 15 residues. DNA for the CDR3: TGTGCCAGCACCCTCGTCCGACAGGGGAATGAAAAACTGTTTTTT. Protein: CASTLVRQGNEKLFF.

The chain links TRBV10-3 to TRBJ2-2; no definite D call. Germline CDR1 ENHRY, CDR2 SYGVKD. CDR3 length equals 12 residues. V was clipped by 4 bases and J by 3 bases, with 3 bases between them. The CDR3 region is CAISGDTGELFF. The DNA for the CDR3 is TGTGCCATCAGTGGAGACACCGGGGAGCTGTTTTTT.

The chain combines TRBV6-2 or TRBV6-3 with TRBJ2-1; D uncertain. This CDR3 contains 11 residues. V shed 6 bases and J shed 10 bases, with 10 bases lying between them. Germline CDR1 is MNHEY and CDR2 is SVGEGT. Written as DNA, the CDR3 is TGTGCCAGCAGCCTCAGTTGGGAGCAGTTCTTC. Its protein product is CASSLSWEQFF.

The DNA of the CDR3 is TGTGCCAGCAGTGATCGTCCCGGGACTAGTTTTTCCCCCGGGGAGCTGTTTTTT. Protein: CASSDRPGTSFSPGELFF. The chain carries TRBV6-4 and TRBJ2-2; the match to TRBD2 covers 8 bases. CDR3 length: 18 amino acids. Germline V gives CDR1 MRHNA, CDR2 SNTAGT. With V trimmed by 3 bases and J by 6 bases, 15 bases remained unmatched.

The CDR3 reads CASSTQETQYF. The CDR3 bases are TGTGCCAGCAGTACTCAAGAGACCCAGTACTTC. The J gene is TRBJ2-5, the V gene TRBV12-3 or TRBV12-4, with D unclear. V was clipped by 5 bases and J by 2 bases, with 3 bases between them. The CDR3 spans 11 residues.

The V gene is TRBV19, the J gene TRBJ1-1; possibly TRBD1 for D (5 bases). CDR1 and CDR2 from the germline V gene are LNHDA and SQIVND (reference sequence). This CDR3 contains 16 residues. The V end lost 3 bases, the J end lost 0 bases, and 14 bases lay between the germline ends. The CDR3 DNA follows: TGTGCCAGTAGTATGGGTAATGGGGGGATGAACACTGAAGCTTTCTTT. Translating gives CASSMGNGGMNTEAFF. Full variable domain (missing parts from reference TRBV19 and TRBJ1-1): DGGITQSPKYLFRKEGQNVTLSCEQNLNHDAMYWYRQDPGQGLRLIYYSQIVNDFQKGDIAEGYSVSREKKESFPLTVTSAQKNPTAFYLCASSMGNGGMNTEAFFGQGTRLTVV.

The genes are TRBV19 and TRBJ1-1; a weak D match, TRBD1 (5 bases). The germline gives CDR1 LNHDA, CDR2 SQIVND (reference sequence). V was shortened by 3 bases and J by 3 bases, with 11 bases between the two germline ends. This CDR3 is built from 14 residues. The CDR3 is CASSISGKDTEAFF. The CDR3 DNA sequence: TGTGCCAGTAGTATCTCAGGGAAGGACACTGAAGCTTTCTTT.

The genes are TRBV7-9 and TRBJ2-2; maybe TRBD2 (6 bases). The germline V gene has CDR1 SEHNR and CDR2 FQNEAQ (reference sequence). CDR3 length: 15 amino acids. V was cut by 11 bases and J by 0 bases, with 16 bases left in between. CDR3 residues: CALGSGSPNTGELFF. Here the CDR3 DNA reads TGTGCCTTGGGTAGCGGATCCCCGAACACCGGGGAGCTGTTTTTT. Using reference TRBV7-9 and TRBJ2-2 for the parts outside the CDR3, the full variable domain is DTGVSQNPRHKITKRGQNVTFRCDPISEHNRLYWYRQTLGQGPEFLTYFQNEAQLEKSRLLSDRFSAERPKGSFSTLEIQRTEQGDSAMYLCALGSGSPNTGELFFGEGSRLTVL.

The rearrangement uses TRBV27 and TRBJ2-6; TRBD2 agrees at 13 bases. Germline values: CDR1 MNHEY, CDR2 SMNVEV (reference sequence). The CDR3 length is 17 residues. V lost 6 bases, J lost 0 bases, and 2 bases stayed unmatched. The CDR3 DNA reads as TGTGCCAGCAGCAGGACTAGCGGGAGCTCTGGGGCCAACGTCCTGACTTTC. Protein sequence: CASSRTSGSSGANVLTF.

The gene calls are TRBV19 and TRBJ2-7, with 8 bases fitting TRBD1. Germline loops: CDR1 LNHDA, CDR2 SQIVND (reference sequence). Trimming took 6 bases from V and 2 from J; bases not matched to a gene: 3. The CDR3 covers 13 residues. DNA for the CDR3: TGTGCCAGTAGGGGGGACAGGACCTACGAGCAGTACTTC. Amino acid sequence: CASRGDRTYEQYF. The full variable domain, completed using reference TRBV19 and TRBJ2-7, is DGGITQSPKYLFRKEGQNVTLSCEQNLNHDAMYWYRQDPGQGLRLIYYSQIVNDFQKGDIAEGYSVSREKKESFPLTVTSAQKNPTAFYLCASRGDRTYEQYFGPGTRLTVT.

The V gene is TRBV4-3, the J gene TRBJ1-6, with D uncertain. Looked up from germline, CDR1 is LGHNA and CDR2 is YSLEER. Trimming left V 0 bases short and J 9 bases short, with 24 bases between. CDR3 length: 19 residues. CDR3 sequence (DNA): TGCGCCAGCAGCCAAGACGTATTGACTGGGCTATTGGGAGGTTCACCCCTCCACTTT. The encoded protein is CASSQDVLTGLLGGSPLHF.

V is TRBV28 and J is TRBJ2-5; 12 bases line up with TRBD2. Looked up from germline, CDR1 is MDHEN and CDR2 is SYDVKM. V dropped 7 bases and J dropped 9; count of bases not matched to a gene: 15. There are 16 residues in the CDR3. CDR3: CASIALTSGGHGAQYF. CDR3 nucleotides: TGTGCCAGCATCGCCTTGACTAGCGGGGGACACGGTGCCCAGTACTTC.

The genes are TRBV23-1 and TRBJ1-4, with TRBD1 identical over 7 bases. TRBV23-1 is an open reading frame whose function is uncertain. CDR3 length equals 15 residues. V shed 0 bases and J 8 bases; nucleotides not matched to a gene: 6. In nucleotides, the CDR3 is TGCGCCAGCAGTCAATCTGAGGGGGCTTTGGAAAAACTGTTTTTT. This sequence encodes CASSQSEGALEKLFF.